The 17 T cell receptor beta chains in this list originate from one sample, sequenced in a study of spatial heterogeneity in lung cancer. One entry per CDR3 protein results from TCRdb running MiXCR on the 5' RACE reads. The table has about 2,500 distinct CDR3 sequences, about 4% seen once. This sample's time point: sample taken at primary tumor resection. Unsorted tumor, nontumor lung tissue or cryopreserved PBMC supplied the whole RNA. The sequences come from normal lung tissue next to the tumor, collected at surgery. The origin of the receptors is a female donor with early-stage non-small cell lung cancer.

This clonotype occurred many times. J is TRBJ2-3 and V is TRBV5-5; 9 bases map to TRBD1. The CDR3 consists of 14 residues. With 7 bases clipped from V and 1 base from J, the junction kept 4 bases outside the gene matches. Germline V gene sequence: CDR1 SGHKS, CDR2 YYEKEE (reference sequence). The CDR3, as DNA: TGTGCCAGCTACGGGACAGGGCGCACAGATACGCAGTATTTT. It specifies CASYGTGRTDTQYF.

In this sample, this clonotype turned up many times. This chain uses TRBV20-1 with TRBJ1-1; tentatively, D is TRBD1 (6 bases). Trimming cost V 4 bases and J 6 bases, with 18 bases left between them. Germline CDR1 DFQATT, CDR2 SNEGSKA (reference sequence). The CDR3 has 14 amino acids. The CDR3 spells CSATPGQGRAEAFF. The DNA of the CDR3 is TGCAGTGCTACCCCTGGGCAGGGGAGGGCTGAAGCTTTCTTT.

In nucleotides, the CDR3 is TGTGCCAGCAGTCCAAGAAGGAGGGAGACCCAGTACTTC. Its translation is CASSPRRRETQYF. The chain combines TRBV28 with TRBJ2-5, with D perhaps matching TRBD2 (5 bases). From germline, CDR1 is MDHEN and CDR2 SYDVKM. The V end was cut by 5 bases, the J end by 5 bases, with 12 bases between. The CDR3 contains 13 residues.

This clonotype was seen more than once but under ten times. The gene calls are TRBV9 and TRBJ1-4; D is perhaps TRBD1 (5 bases). Trimming stripped 2 bases from V and 6 bases from J, with 14 bases between. The length of the CDR3 is 15 residues. Germline CDR1 SGDLS, CDR2 YYNGEE. The CDR3 protein is CASSVLNARDEKLFF. The CDR3 DNA reads TGTGCCAGCAGCGTTTTAAACGCCAGGGATGAAAAACTGTTTTTT.

This clonotype was seen many times. Sequence at one end of the junction differs from germline and may be a read error. The chain carries TRBV3-1 and TRBJ1-2, with D tentatively TRBD1 (5 bases). There are 13 residues in the CDR3. The germline CDR1 and CDR2 sequences are LGHDT and YNNKEL (reference sequence). The CDR3 sequence is CASSQGQWVRVLF. The CDR3 nucleotides read TGTGCCAGCAGCCAAGGTCAATGGGTCAGGGTCCTCTTC. The full variable domain, its missing parts supplied by reference TRBV3-1 and TRBJ1-2, is DTAVSQTPKYLVTQMGNDKSIKCEQNLGHDTMYWYKQDSKKFLKIMFSYNNKELIINETVPNRFSPKSPDKAHLNLHINSLELGDSAVYFCASSQGQWVRVLFGSGTRLTVV.

This clonotype qualifies as medium-sized (0.01 to 0.1%). The V and J genes are TRBV7-9 and TRBJ1-1, with a weak D call TRBD1 (5 bases). The CDR3 runs 15 residues. V lost 1 base and J lost 0, with 9 bases in between. The V gene's germline CDR1 is SEHNR and CDR2 FQNEAQ (reference sequence). The CDR3 reads CASSLGGVMNTEAFF. The CDR3 coding sequence is TGTGCCAGCAGCTTAGGGGGGGTTATGAACACTGAAGCTTTCTTT. Based on the CDR3 plus reference TRBV7-9 and TRBJ1-1, the full variable domain is DTGVSQNPRHKITKRGQNVTFRCDPISEHNRLYWYRQTLGQGPEFLTYFQNEAQLEKSRLLSDRFSAERPKGSFSTLEIQRTEQGDSAMYLCASSLGGVMNTEAFFGQGTRLTVV.

This clonotype counts as medium-sized. The V and J genes are TRBV5-6 and TRBJ2-6, with TRBD1 as a possible D gene (5 bases). The CDR3 is 15 amino acids. V was shortened by 3 bases and J by 15 bases, with 22 bases between the two germline ends. Looked up from germline, CDR1 is SGHDT and CDR2 is YYEEEE. CDR3 coding DNA: TGTGCCAGCAGCTCCTTGCGTATTCGGACACATCACCTGACTTTC. Protein product: CASSSLRIRTHHLTF. Complete variable domain (other parts from reference TRBV5-6 and TRBJ2-6): DAGVTQSPTHLIKTRGQQVTLRCSPKSGHDTVSWYQQALGQGPQFIFQYYEEEERQRGNFPDRFSGHQFPNYSSELNVNALLLGDSALYLCASSSLRIRTHHLTFGAGSRLTVL.

This clonotype was seen repeatedly, ten times or more. The rearrangement joins TRBV3-1 to TRBJ2-4; D is ambiguous. V was clipped by 0 bases and J by 5 bases, with 8 bases between them. Germline V lookup: CDR1 LGHDT, CDR2 YNNKEL (reference sequence). The length of the CDR3 is 14 residues. CDR3 loop: CASSQEGLENIQYF. CDR3 nucleotides: TGTGCCAGCAGCCAAGAGGGCTTGGAAAACATTCAGTACTTC.

This clonotype is labeled medium-sized (0.01 to 0.1%). The J gene is TRBJ2-3, the V gene TRBV3-1; tentatively, D is TRBD2 (5 bases). Germline V CDR1 and CDR2: LGHDT, YNNKEL (reference sequence). V was shortened by 2 bases and J by 10 bases, with 7 bases between the two germline ends. This CDR3 is 11 amino acids long. Written as DNA, the CDR3 is TGTGCCAGCAGCCAAAGGCGGGCGCAGTATTTT. Translation gives CASSQRRAQYF.

By sample share, this clonotype is medium-sized (0.01 to 0.1%). This chain links TRBV29-1 with TRBJ2-5; D is unclear. Trimming stripped 3 bases from V and 2 bases from J, with 4 bases between. CDR3 length equals 11 residues. CDR1 is SQVTM and CDR2 is ANQGSEA in the germline V gene. As DNA, the CDR3 is TGCAGCGTTGACAGGCAAGAGACCCAGTACTTC. Residues: CSVDRQETQYF.

By its share, this clonotype is medium-sized (0.01 to 0.1%). This chain links TRBV28 with TRBJ2-2, with D maybe TRBD1 (6 bases). The CDR3 has 20 amino acids. Looked up from germline, CDR1 is MDHEN and CDR2 is SYDVKM. V was cut by 3 bases and J by 6 bases, with 29 bases left in between. The CDR3 spells CASSFPPQRGITGIPGELFF. The CDR3 region has the DNA TGTGCCAGCAGTTTCCCCCCACAGAGGGGGATTACAGGGATCCCCGGGGAGCTGTTTTTT.

This clonotype rates as medium-sized. The chain has TRBV28 and TRBJ1-6, with D uncertain. V lost 3 bases and J lost 8, with 11 bases in between. Germline CDR1 and CDR2: MDHEN and SYDVKM. The CDR3 consists of 14 residues. CDR3 nucleotides: TGTGCCAGCAGTTTGAGTAGGTCAGATTCACCCCTCCACTTT. As protein: CASSLSRSDSPLHF.

By sample fraction, this clonotype is medium-sized. The V call is TRBV7-2, the J call TRBJ2-5; 7 nucleotides match TRBD1. Looked up from germline, CDR1 is SGHTA and CDR2 is FQGNSA. CDR3 length equals 14 residues. After removal of 4 bases from V and 4 bases from J, the junction contained 6 bases not matched to a gene. This CDR3 reads CASSSDRVAETQYF. CDR3 nucleotide sequence: TGTGCCAGCAGCTCTGACAGGGTAGCAGAGACCCAGTACTTC.

In its sample, this clonotype is medium-sized (0.01 to 0.1%). The chain combines TRBV7-9 with TRBJ2-1; 8 bases match TRBD2. Germline trimming cut 5 bases from V and 5 bases from J; bases unmatched to any gene: 8. Germline CDR1 and CDR2: SEHNR and FQNEAQ (reference sequence). The CDR3 sequence is 15 residues long. The CDR3, as DNA: TGTGCCAGCAGCAGAAGCGGGGGTCTGAACAATGAGCAGTTCTTC. It translates to CASSRSGGLNNEQFF.

This clonotype has only a few counts. This rearrangement joins TRBV12-3 or TRBV12-4 to TRBJ2-3; the D is unclear. CDR3 size: 13 residues. With 5 bases removed from V and 2 bases from J, the gap between germline ends came to 8 bases. In nucleotides, the CDR3 is TGTGCCAGCAGTCATAGGGTCACAGATACGCAGTATTTT. Protein sequence: CASSHRVTDTQYF.

By frequency in the sample, this clonotype is medium-sized. The chain has TRBV6-2 or TRBV6-3 and TRBJ1-1, with D perhaps matching TRBD1 (5 bases). From germline, CDR1 is MNHEY and CDR2 SVGEGT. The CDR3 covers 11 residues. V was shortened by 9 bases and J by 4 bases, with 9 bases between the two germline ends. CDR3 sequence reads: CASGQGTEAFF. CDR3 bases: TGTGCCAGTGGGCAGGGCACTGAAGCTTTCTTT.

V and J are TRBV12-3 or TRBV12-4 and TRBJ2-5; D is perhaps TRBD1 (6 bases). V was clipped by 3 bases and J by 5 bases, with 22 bases between them. This CDR3 contains 17 residues. Here the CDR3 DNA reads TGTGCCAGCAGTTTTTCCTGGGGGCAGGAGGATATGGAGACCCAGTACTTC. This gives the protein CASSFSWGQEDMETQYF.